These 22 T cell receptor beta chains share one sample of origin, sequenced in a study of blood T cells in healthy people across ages (dated by TCRdb to about 2015). Libraries were prepared through 5' RACE. Instrument on record: Illumina HiSeq 2500. A second PCR of about 6 to 11 cycles was performed with a sample-barcoded 5' primer and a J-beta primer mix. TCRdb handled the public reads itself, with Q25 trimming in fastp and clone calling in MiXCR, and kept productive beta chains. Every entry covers one CDR3 protein and lists the most common genes and DNA from its rows. Recorded for this sample are 450,000 to 600,000 distinct CDR3 sequences; over 25% of them occurred a single time. About 3.3% of the sample is in the top ten clones. These same data were also listed under a study on T cells of mothers and their children.

Material: blood. The receptors shown here come from a boy aged 2 to 9 in good health.

The V and J genes are TRBV5-4 and TRBJ1-4, with TRBD1 matching 9 bases. CDR3 length equals 15 residues. Per the germline V gene, CDR1 is SGHNT and CDR2 is YYREEE (reference sequence). The V gene end was trimmed by 4 bases and the J gene end by 1 base; junction bases not matched to a gene: 2. This CDR3 reads CASSGGQGTNEKLFF. CDR3 sequence (DNA): TGTGCCAGCAGCGGGGGACAGGGAACTAATGAAAAACTGTTTTTT.

In its sample, this clonotype was seen many times. CDR3 sequence reads: CASSLGTQGYNEQFF. As DNA, the CDR3 is TGTGCCAGCAGCCTCGGGACTCAGGGTTACAATGAGCAGTTCTTC. The chain links TRBV3-1 to TRBJ2-1, with D perhaps matching TRBD2 (6 bases). This CDR3 contains 15 residues. Germline lookup yields CDR1 LGHDT and CDR2 YNNKEL (reference sequence). Trimming took 4 bases from V and 4 from J, leaving 14 bases between them.

The rearrangement uses TRBV9 and TRBJ2-2, with D possibly being TRBD1 or TRBD2 (5 bases each). The V end was cut by 0 bases, the J end by 2 bases, with 11 bases between. Germline V CDR1 and CDR2: SGDLS, YYNGEE. This CDR3 spans 16 amino acids. CDR3 in amino acids: CASSVEGPYNTGELFF. For the CDR3, the DNA is TGTGCCAGCAGCGTAGAGGGACCTTATAACACCGGGGAGCTGTTTTTT.

The rearrangement uses TRBV6-2 or TRBV6-3 and TRBJ2-7; D uncertain. The germline V gene encodes CDR1 MNHEY and CDR2 SVGEGT. V dropped 5 bases and J dropped 5 bases, with 10 bases sitting between them. This CDR3 comprises 12 residues. The CDR3 spells CASSLRANEQYF. The CDR3 region has the DNA TGTGCCAGCAGTCTACGTGCGAACGAGCAGTACTTC.

A note on this clonotype: A read error may account for a junction end that differs from germline. The chain carries TRBV6-6 and TRBJ2-7; D may match TRBD1 or TRBD2 (6 bases each). Germline V gene data show CDR1 as MNHNY and CDR2 as SVGAGI (reference sequence). The CDR3 sequence is 12 residues long. CDR3 region: CASSYSDERGDF. For the CDR3, the DNA is TGTGCCAGCAGTTACTCCGACGAAAGGGGGGACTTC.

The chain has TRBV6-5 and TRBJ2-7, with 7 bases matching TRBD2. Trimming cost V 3 bases and J 7 bases; bases outside gene matches: 6. The CDR3 covers 13 residues. The V gene's germline CDR1 is MNHEY and CDR2 SVGAGI. CDR3 in DNA: TGTGCCAGCAGTTATAGGACTAGTGGGGAGCAGTACTTC. Residues: CASSYRTSGEQYF.

This clonotype was seen a few times. The chain carries TRBV6-5 and TRBJ2-7, with 12 nucleotides matching TRBD2. After removal of 4 bases from V and 5 bases from J, the junction contained 12 bases not matched to a gene. The CDR3 extends over 17 amino acids. Germline V gene data show CDR1 as MNHEY and CDR2 as SVGAGI. The CDR3 region is CASSFQLLAGGGNEQYF. The CDR3, as DNA: TGTGCCAGCAGTTTTCAGCTACTAGCGGGAGGAGGAAACGAGCAGTACTTC.

Here the CDR3 DNA reads TGTGCCACCAGCAGAGATACCAAGTATGGCTACACCTTC. It specifies CATSRDTKYGYTF. The chain couples TRBV15 to TRBJ1-2; D remains ambiguous. Germline lookup yields CDR1 LNHNV and CDR2 YYDKDF (reference sequence). The CDR3 has 13 amino acids. V gave up 0 bases and J gave up 5 bases, with 7 bases separating them.

This clonotype was seen a few times. The chain joins TRBV11-2 to TRBJ1-5; a possible D gene is TRBD1 (6 bases). Trimming cost V 3 bases and J 4 bases, with 13 bases left between them. The CDR3 is 15 residues long. Per germline, CDR1 SGHAT and CDR2 FQNNGV. CDR3 residues: CASSFDRRGNQPQHF. The CDR3 bases are TGTGCCAGCAGCTTCGACAGGCGGGGAAATCAGCCCCAGCATTTT.

This clonotype was observed a few times. The V and J genes are TRBV10-3 and TRBJ2-2; the match to TRBD1 covers 7 bases. After removal of 6 bases from V and 1 base from J, the junction contained 2 bases not matched to a gene. This CDR3 has 14 amino acids. Germline V CDR1 and CDR2: ENHRY, SYGVKD. Written as DNA, the CDR3 is TGTGCCATCAGGAGACAGGGGAACACCGGGGAGCTGTTTTTT. Translated, it gives CAIRRQGNTGELFF.

The chain carries TRBV12-3 or TRBV12-4 and TRBJ2-2; 7 bases map to TRBD1. The CDR3 covers 16 residues. Unmatched junction bases numbered 7, after V lost 5 bases and J lost 1 base. The CDR3 bases are TGTGCCAGCAGTCCTTCCGGGACAGAGAACACCGGGGAGCTGTTTTTT. Its protein product is CASSPSGTENTGELFF.

The chain recombines TRBV9 with TRBJ2-6; D might be TRBD1 (6 bases). Germline V gene data show CDR1 as SGDLS and CDR2 as YYNGEE. This CDR3 contains 16 residues. V was cut by 3 bases and J by 1 base, with 11 bases left in between. Written as DNA, the CDR3 is TGTGCCAGCAGCGGGAGACAGGAATCTGGGGCCAACGTCCTGACTTTC. Its translation is CASSGRQESGANVLTF.

Note on this clonotype: Sequence at one end of the junction differs from germline and may be a read error. In DNA form, the CDR3 reads TGCAGTGCTTCCCGGGACAGCCCCAGTCCAGACACGCAGTATTTT. Its protein is CSASRDSPSPDTQYF. The chain employs TRBV20-1 and TRBJ2-3, with TRBD1 identical over 7 bases. The CDR3 has 15 amino acids. In germline, CDR1 is DFQATT, CDR2 SNEGSKA (reference sequence).

This clonotype turned up a few times. This chain connects TRBV29-1 to TRBJ1-2, with D uncertain. Germline lookup yields CDR1 SQVTM and CDR2 ANQGSEA. The CDR3 contains 12 residues. The germline V and J ends were trimmed by 2 bases and 8 bases, with 12 bases remaining between them. CDR3 nucleotides: TGCAGCGTTGAACGGGGATCTATGGGCTACACCTTC. Translated, it gives CSVERGSMGYTF.

This clonotype was counted a few times. J is TRBJ2-5 and V is TRBV7-9; 9 bases agree with TRBD1. The end of the DNA aligns better with TRBJ2-7, so the J call may be wrong. The germline V gene encodes CDR1 SEHNR and CDR2 FQNEAQ (reference sequence). The CDR3 loop spans 15 amino acids. The DNA for the CDR3 is TGTGCCAGCAGCTCGGGACAGGGCTTTGTCTACGAGCAGTACTTC. Protein product: CASSSGQGFVYEQYF.

To note about this clonotype: A single base separates this from a much larger clone, so it may be a read error. The chain recombines TRBV6-6 with TRBJ1-1; the D gene is possibly TRBD1 (6 bases). This CDR3 spans 13 amino acids. V gave up 2 bases and J gave up 3 bases, with 7 bases separating them. Germline-derived CDR1 and CDR2 are MNHNY and SVGAGI (reference sequence). The CDR3 coding sequence is TGTGCCAGCAGTTACCAGGGGTACACTGAAGCTTTCTTT. Residues: CASSYQGYTEAFF.

This clonotype occurred a few times. V is TRBV30 and J is TRBJ1-1, with D maybe TRBD1 (5 bases). Germline-derived CDR1 and CDR2 are GTSNPN and SVGIG (reference sequence). Deletions cut 5 bases from V and 3 bases from J, with 13 bases between. The CDR3 sequence is 13 residues long. The CDR3 DNA reads as TGTGCCTGGTCCGGCCGGGGGGACACTGAAGCTTTCTTT. Protein sequence: CAWSGRGDTEAFF.

The gene calls are TRBV7-8 and TRBJ1-5; 7 nucleotides line up with TRBD1. The length of the CDR3 is 14 residues. V was clipped by 2 bases and J by 7 bases; unmatched bases: 5. Germline assignment: CDR1 SGHVS and CDR2 FQNEAQ. The CDR3, as DNA: TGTGCCAGCAGCTTACTGAGGGGGCGACAGCCCCAGCATTTT. This gives the protein CASSLLRGRQPQHF.

V usage is TRBV7-2 and J usage is TRBJ1-3, with D tentatively TRBD1 (5 bases). V dropped 5 bases and J dropped 4 bases, with 15 bases sitting between them. The CDR3 has 15 residues. In germline, CDR1 is SGHTA, CDR2 FQGNSA. CDR3 in DNA: TGTGCCAGCAGCCCTCAGGGTTTGGGAGGAAACACCATATATTTT. Translation: CASSPQGLGGNTIYF.

This clonotype has more than one count but fewer than ten. V and J are TRBV11-2 and TRBJ2-3; 8 positions match TRBD2. V dropped 5 bases and J dropped 5; count of bases not matched to a gene: 21. Germline V gene data show CDR1 as SGHAT and CDR2 as FQNNGV. The CDR3 loop spans 19 amino acids. DNA of the CDR3: TGTGCCAGCAGCCAACTGGGAAGTTTGGCGGGGGGCAGGGGAGATACGCAGTATTTT. Translated, it gives CASSQLGSLAGGRGDTQYF.

In this sample, this clonotype turned up a few times. V gene TRBV20-1 combines with J gene TRBJ2-3; 7 bases align to TRBD1. V dropped 6 bases and J dropped 0; count of bases not matched to a gene: 6. This CDR3 region has 14 residues. The germline gives CDR1 DFQATT, CDR2 SNEGSKA (reference sequence). CDR3 sequence: CSAPTGASTDTQYF. CDR3 coding DNA: TGCAGTGCGCCAACAGGGGCGAGCACAGATACGCAGTATTTT.

CDR3 sequence reads: CASSWDSSSYEQYF. CDR3 nucleotide sequence: TGTGCCAGCAGCTGGGACAGTAGCTCCTACGAGCAGTACTTC. The V and J genes are TRBV6-7 and TRBJ2-1; 7 bases are shared with TRBD1. The better agreement between TRBJ2-7 and the DNA end casts doubt on the J call. TRBV6-7 is marked as an open reading frame, function uncertain. The CDR3 extends over 14 amino acids.